The entry that follows covers one T cell receptor (beta chain) sequence. This CDR3 region has 15 residues. Per the germline V gene, CDR1 is SGHNT and CDR2 is YYREEE (reference sequence). V was shortened by 0 bases and J by 0 bases, with 10 bases between the two germline ends. The sample is drawn from a study of blood T cell repertoires in COVID-19. Source study methods: Estimated nucleated cell counts came from reference gene primer amplification. Profiled with immunoSEQ multiplex PCR; TCRdb holds only in-frame clones, not every one. The V and J calls and clone size are taken from that table; D and trimming were inferred from the DNA. The sample includes roughly 250,000 clones, about 87% of them seen just once.

Specimen: peripheral blood. The receptor's source is a man aged 60-69 years who had recovered from COVID-19. The V and J genes are TRBV5-4 and TRBJ2-7, with D possibly matching TRBD2 (6 bases). CDR3 region: CASSLEGRGSYEQYF. CDR3 DNA sequence: TGTGCCAGCAGCTTGGAGGGGCGGGGCTCCTACGAGCAGTACTTC.